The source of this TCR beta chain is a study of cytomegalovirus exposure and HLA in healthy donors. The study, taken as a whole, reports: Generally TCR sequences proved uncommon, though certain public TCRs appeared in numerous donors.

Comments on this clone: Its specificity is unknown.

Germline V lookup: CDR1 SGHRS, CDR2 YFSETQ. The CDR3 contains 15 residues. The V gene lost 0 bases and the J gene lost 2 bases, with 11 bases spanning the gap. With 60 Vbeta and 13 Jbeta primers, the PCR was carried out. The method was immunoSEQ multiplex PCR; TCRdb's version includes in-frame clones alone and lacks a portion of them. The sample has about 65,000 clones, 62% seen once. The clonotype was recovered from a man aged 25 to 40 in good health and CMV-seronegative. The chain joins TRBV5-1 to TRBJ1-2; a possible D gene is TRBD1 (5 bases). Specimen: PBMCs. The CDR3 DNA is TGCGCCAGCAGCTTGGTGGGGACTTCGAACTATGGCTACACCTTC. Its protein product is CASSLVGTSNYGYTF.